The T cell receptor (beta chain) described here comes from a study of cytomegalovirus exposure and HLA in healthy donors (dated by TCRdb to 2016 to 2017). About the full investigation: According to a later analysis, the 120 or so validation repertoires were produced on the same platform as the 666 repertoires of the first cohort. To predict cytomegalovirus infection status, the study combined high-throughput TCR immunosequencing, statistical association of individual TCRs with disease status, and machine learning. The aim of the study was to test whether cataloging public T cell receptors could identify signatures of past pathogen exposure. In addition to the first cohort of hundreds of subjects, a separate validation cohort of over 90 different subjects was used.

Summary of the overall study and its limitations: The authors suggested that the approach could potentially be generalized to other disease states and immunological phenotypes. In the study, 164 TCR beta chains were listed as associated with cytomegalovirus. A later analysis found that TCRs clustered in the first cohort also tended to co-occur in the 130 or so validation repertoires, with more than 90% of cluster scores above 0. In vitro tests confirmed that a few of the cytomegalovirus-associated TCR beta chains recognize cytomegalovirus antigens. The classifier was reported to diagnose cytomegalovirus status with high specificity and sensitivity in both the original cohort and the validation cohort. While some public TCRs were present in many individuals, most TCR sequences turned up only very rarely across donors. A later analysis lacked HLA typing for the validation cohort, so it scored co-occurrence in that cohort across all 120 or so repertoires.

As regards this clone: Its target antigen remains unknown. Base qualities are not at hand, and no much larger clone is one base apart.

Library generation was performed with the immunoSEQ multiplex PCR assay. The study's processing was this. To diagnose cytomegalovirus status from the catalog of TCR beta chain sequences, a statistical classification framework was built. The clones in this table, taken by TCRdb from immuneACCESS, are in-frame only. Not every clone is retained; where verified, under half of the shortfall comes from an unresolved V gene, and the cause of the rest is unknown. The DNA gave D and trimming, while V, J and clone size come from that table. The sample has approximately 200,000 clones on record, 84% of them singletons. Of the sample, 13% falls within the top ten clones. The donors were included in the validation cohort of 130 or so subjects, a group kept apart from the 666-subject first cohort. The cysteine opens and the phenylalanine closes a CDR3 of 16 amino acids. Of the read, only the CDR3 DNA is kept; its 48 bases are in frame from base 1. Reading the germline V gene gives CDR1 SNHLY and CDR2 FYNNEI. The junction carries 20 bases between V and J, which are trimmed by 6 bases and 3 bases respectively.

Sequencing was performed on PBMCs. This TCR derives from a woman aged 25-40 years in good health and CMV-seropositive. The sequence links TRBV2 to TRBJ1-1; a weak D assignment points to TRBD1 (6 bases agree). Read as DNA, the sequence is TGTGCCAGCAGCACCACAGGGTCGGGGAGGGACACTGAAGCTTTCTTT. This sequence encodes CASSTTGSGRDTEAFF.